This TCR beta chain is from a study of cytomegalovirus exposure and HLA in healthy donors. The wider study: When fewer than 400 donors were genotyped, roughly four fifths of them were found to fall in the Caucasian-associated ancestry cluster.

Primers: 60 Vbeta forward and 13 Jbeta reverse. Per the study methods: Around 9.9 million shared chains were among the 80 million or so unique TCR beta chains that a later analysis counted. Sequencing was performed with immunoSEQ multiplex PCR; in TCRdb, only in-frame clones are kept and a portion is missing. The DNA was the basis for D and trimming; V, J and clone size are from that table. The sample lists some 170,000 clones, 75% to 85% occurring once. CDR1 SGHDT and CDR2 YYEEEE come from the germline V gene. The length of the CDR3 is 15 residues. V was shortened by 6 bases and J by 0 bases, with 16 bases between the two germline ends.

Material for sequencing was PBMCs. This clonotype was sampled from a woman between 18 and 29 years old in good health and CMV-seropositive. The V and J genes are TRBV5-6 and TRBJ2-7, with D possibly matching TRBD2 (6 bases). Here the CDR3 DNA reads TGTGCCAGCATGGAGGGCAGTTGGAGCTCCTACGAGCAGTACTTC. It yields the protein CASMEGSWSSYEQYF.